This is a list of T cell receptor beta chains from one sample in a study of response to subunit inactivated influenza vaccine. TCRdb processed the RT-PCR reads anew with MiXCR; each CDR3 protein has one entry. The sample has around 750,000 distinct CDR3 sequences, 21% seen once; the top ten hold about 9.4%. Sequenced here: PBMCs from blood, sampled less than 6 days after vaccination. These receptors originate from a man aged 50 to 59 who received an inactivated influenza vaccine. Each CDR3 is given with its conserved first and last residue. A D gene is named only where the DNA matches it firmly. Size is omitted from some rows. Given values are once, few, many or a class for expanded clones.

d_gene,j_gene,abundance,v_gene,CDR3aa,CDR3nt
NA,TRBJ2-6,NA,TRBV20-1,CSARRPGLGGANVLTF,TGCAGTGCTAGGAGACCCGGCCTAGGAGGGGCCAATGTCCTGACTTTC
TRBD2,TRBJ2-2,few,TRBV24-1,CATGEGLSTGELFF,TGTGCCACCGGGGAGGGACTTTCCACCGGGGAGCTGTTTTTT
NA,TRBJ1-4,NA,TRBV2,CASSPNTDEKLFF,TGTGCCAGCAGCCCGAATACGGATGAAAAACTGTTTTTT
TRBD2,TRBJ2-1,NA,TRBV20-1,CSASSPLAGVSYNEQFF,TGCAGTGCTAGTAGCCCCCTAGCGGGCGTCTCCTACAATGAGCAGTTCTTC
TRBD1,TRBJ2-2,NA,TRBV7-6,CASSLETGGNTGELLF,TGTGCCAGCAGCTTAGAGACAGGGGGAAACACCGGGGAGCTGCTTTTT
NA,TRBJ2-1,few,TRBV4-2,CASSQGRELVNEQFF,TGTGCCAGCAGCCAAGGAAGAGAGCTAGTGAATGAGCAGTTCTTC
TRBD2,TRBJ2-3,NA,TRBV2,CASRGTSGGPRLSTDTQYF,TGTGCCAGCAGAGGGACTAGCGGGGGGCCGAGACTGAGCACAGATACGCAGTATTTT
NA,TRBJ1-4,NA,TRBV4-1,CASKQGGGPEKLFF,TGCGCCAGCAAACAGGGTGGGGGCCCTGAAAAACTGTTTTTT
NA,TRBJ2-7,NA,TRBV25-1,CASSEYRDISDEQYF,TGTGCCAGCAGTGAATACCGGGACATCTCGGACGAGCAGTACTTC
TRBD2,TRBJ2-3,few,TRBV4-1,CASSQVPSGVTDTQYF,TGCGCCAGCAGCCAAGTCCCTAGCGGGGTCACAGATACGCAGTATTTT
TRBD1,TRBJ2-1,few,TRBV7-9,CASSLVAGGNEQFF,TGTGCCAGCAGCTTAGTGGCAGGGGGCAATGAGCAGTTCTTC
NA,TRBJ2-1,few,TRBV7-2,CASSSRRSGSSYNEQFF,TGTGCCAGCAGCTCCAGGCGGTCGGGCAGCTCCTACAATGAGCAGTTCTTC
NA,TRBJ1-2,NA,TRBV4-3,CASSQRRLNYGYTF,TGCGCCAGCAGCCAACGCAGGCTGAACTATGGCTACACCTTC
NA,TRBJ1-5,NA,TRBV7-6,CASSFAPDGNQPQHF,TGTGCCAGCAGCTTTGCTCCGGACGGCAATCAGCCCCAGCATTTT
NA,TRBJ1-4,NA,TRBV4-3,CASSQEGGRFEKLFF,TGCGCCAGCAGCCAAGAGGGGGGACGGTTTGAAAAACTGTTTTTT
NA,TRBJ1-3,few,TRBV20-1,CSARTSTGNPGNTIYF,TGCAGTGCTAGGACTTCTACAGGCAACCCTGGAAACACCATATATTTT
NA,TRBJ1-3,few,TRBV27,CASSFSGQLNTIYF,TGTGCCAGCAGTTTTTCAGGGCAGCTGAACACCATATATTTT
NA,TRBJ2-5,few,TRBV18,CASSPPRGQEGTQYF,TGTGCCAGCTCTCCCCCCCGAGGGCAAGAGGGGACCCAGTACTTC
TRBD2,TRBJ2-1,NA,TRBV18,CASSPKTSGSAGNEQFF,TGTGCCAGCTCACCGAAGACTAGCGGGAGTGCGGGAAATGAGCAGTTCTTC
TRBD2,TRBJ2-1,NA,TRBV12-3/TRBV12-4,CASMGGGVSYNEQFF,TGTGCCAGCATGGGGGGAGGGGTCTCATACAATGAGCAGTTCTTC
TRBD2,TRBJ2-7,NA,TRBV4-2,CASSHLTSGSSYEQYF,TGTGCCAGCAGCCATCTGACTAGCGGGAGCTCCTACGAGCAGTACTTC
NA,TRBJ2-1,NA,TRBV21-1,CANNEQFF,TGTGCCAACAATGAGCAGTTCTTC
NA,TRBJ2-7,NA,TRBV29-1,CSVEGTSPYEQYF,TGCAGCGTTGAAGGGACAAGTCCCTACGAGCAGTACTTC
TRBD1,TRBJ2-7,many,TRBV5-1,CASSGGTGAYEQYF,TGCGCCAGCAGCGGCGGGACAGGGGCCTACGAGCAGTACTTC
NA,TRBJ2-3,few,TRBV7-8,CASSLKVSPKTDTQYF,TGTGCCAGCAGCTTAAAAGTGAGCCCCAAAACGGATACGCAGTATTTT
NA,TRBJ2-7,NA,TRBV15,CATSRDRGRRSEQYF,TGTGCCACCAGCAGAGACAGAGGGCGAAGGAGCGAGCAGTACTTC
NA,TRBJ2-1,NA,TRBV7-2,CASTHRALFAEQFF,TGTGCCAGCACCCACCGGGCCCTCTTTGCTGAGCAGTTCTTC
TRBD2,TRBJ2-5,NA,TRBV5-1,CASSLDPGLVAETQYF,TGCGCCAGCAGCTTGGACCCGGGACTAGTGGCGGAGACCCAGTACTTC
TRBD1,TRBJ2-5,NA,TRBV20-1,CSASKGGYQETQYF,TGCAGTGCCTCCAAAGGGGGCTACCAAGAGACCCAGTACTTC